This entry lists 32 T cell receptor beta chains sequenced from one sample in a study of T cell responses to AZD1222 COVID-19 vaccine (TCRdb year 2021). The method behind the library was the immunoSEQ multiplex PCR assay. The table comes from immuneACCESS by way of TCRdb, which keeps in-frame sequences with V and J called. Part of the clones is missing from these tables; in studies checked, under half for an unresolved V gene and the rest for unknown reasons. In all, the sample holds around 99,000 clones, and roughly 88% of those were seen once. The top ten clones comprise about a sixth of the sample. Read against the paper, the sample's time point label means: baseline before first vaccination. The source was peripheral blood, collected on day 0 of AZD1222 vaccination. The receptors were gathered from an adult in good health.

The V call is TRBV6-6, the J call TRBJ2-5; a weak D match, TRBD2 (7 bases). CDR1 and CDR2 (germline): MNHNY, SVGAGI (reference sequence). V lost 5 bases, J lost 5 bases, and 24 bases lay in between. The CDR3 spans 17 residues. Written as DNA, the CDR3 is TGTGCCAGCAGTCCGGGGAAGGGGGGGGCCCCCAGGGAGACCCAGTACTTC. Residues: CASSPGKGGAPRETQYF.

The chain links TRBV2 to TRBJ1-5; the match to TRBD1 covers 7 bases. After removal of 6 bases from V and 16 bases from J, the junction contained 15 bases not matched to a gene. The CDR3 spans 13 residues. Germline CDR1 and CDR2: SNHLY and FYNNEI. CDR3 in DNA: TGTGCCAGCAGGGGGGCGATAGGGGACAGAGAACATTTT. The encoded protein is CASRGAIGDREHF.

The V gene is TRBV28, the J gene TRBJ1-5; D not certain. The ends were cut back, 1 base at V and 6 bases at J, with 4 bases in the middle. The CDR3 has 12 residues. Germline V CDR1 and CDR2: MDHEN, SYDVKM. As DNA, the CDR3 is TGTGCCAGCAGTTTATTCTCTCAGCCCCAGCATTTT. It encodes CASSLFSQPQHF.

Comment on this clone: Other DNA sequences in the sample encode the same CDR3. This chain connects TRBV6-2 or TRBV6-3 to TRBJ2-7; D is ambiguous. Germline CDR1 MNHEY, CDR2 SVGEGT. This CDR3 region has 11 residues. Trimming removed 6 bases at V and 2 bases at J, with 5 bases between. In DNA form, the CDR3 reads TGTGCCAGCAGCCATACCTACGAGCAGTACTTC. This sequence encodes CASSHTYEQYF.

The rearrangement joins TRBV6-5 to TRBJ2-2; D unresolved. The V gene lost 2 bases and the J gene lost 3 bases, with 7 bases spanning the gap. Germline CDR1 and CDR2: MNHEY and SVGAGI. The CDR3 contains 14 residues. The CDR3 loop is CASSYRAYTGELFF. CDR3 coding DNA: TGTGCCAGCAGTTACAGGGCCTACACCGGGGAGCTGTTTTTT.

This clone occurred a few times. This rearrangement joins TRBV14 to TRBJ2-7, with 9 bases matching TRBD1. CDR1 SGHDN and CDR2 FVKESK come from the germline V gene. The CDR3 runs to 14 residues. The V and J ends lost 1 base and 6 bases, in that order; junction bases with no gene match: 4. The CDR3 region has the DNA TGTGCCAGCAGCCAAGGACAGGGGGTTGGCGAGCAGTACTTC. This translates into CASSQGQGVGEQYF.

This clone was counted once. The chain has TRBV19 and TRBJ1-6; TRBD1 is a possible D gene (5 bases). Germline assignment: CDR1 LNHDA and CDR2 SQIVND (reference sequence). Between the trimmed V and J ends, which lost 1 base and 6 bases, there was a span of 7 bases. The CDR3 length is 14 residues. CDR3 residues: CASSIVGGNSPLHF. For the CDR3, the DNA is TGTGCCAGTAGTATAGTTGGGGGTAATTCACCCCTCCACTTT.

The rearrangement joins TRBV7-9 to TRBJ1-1; D possibly corresponds to TRBD1 (5 bases). This CDR3 has 15 residues. Trimming removed 4 bases from V and 4 bases from J, with 16 bases in between. Germline V gene sequence: CDR1 SEHNR, CDR2 FQNEAQ (reference sequence). DNA of the CDR3: TGTGCCAGCAGCTCGCACCTAGGGGAGTTCACTGAAGCTTTCTTT. Amino acid sequence: CASSSHLGEFTEAFF.

In DNA form, the CDR3 reads TGCAGCGTTGGGACTGCTGGCTACACCTTC. Translation: CSVGTAGYTF. V usage is TRBV29-1 and J usage is TRBJ1-2; D gene unclear. The CDR3 length is 10 residues. V was shortened by 4 bases and J by 7 bases, with 7 bases between the two germline ends. Germline V gene lookup returns CDR1 SQVTM and CDR2 ANQGSEA.

V gene TRBV3-1 (or the pseudogene TRBV3-2) combines with J gene TRBJ1-1; D unresolved. The CDR3 runs to 14 residues. Germline V gene sequence: CDR1 LGHDT, CDR2 YNNKEL (reference sequence). V was cut by 1 base and J by 3 bases, with 9 bases left in between. The CDR3 coding sequence is TGTGCCAGCAGCCAAGGTCCCGTCCACACTGAAGCTTTCTTT. This translates into CASSQGPVHTEAFF.

The genes are TRBV5-4 and TRBJ1-3, with 9 bases matching TRBD1. The CDR3 totals 15 residues. The ends lost 0 bases at V and 2 bases at J; junction bases unmatched: 0. The germline V gene has CDR1 SGHNT and CDR2 YYREEE (reference sequence). This CDR3 reads CASSLDRGPGNTIYF. DNA of the CDR3: TGTGCCAGCAGCTTGGACAGGGGGCCTGGAAACACCATATATTTT.

V gene TRBV6-5 combines with J gene TRBJ1-4, with 7 bases aligning to TRBD1. In germline, CDR1 is MNHEY, CDR2 SVGAGI. Losses at the gene ends were 8 bases for V and 4 bases for J; bases not matched to a gene: 7. This CDR3 contains 14 residues. The DNA of the CDR3 is TGTGCCAGCGTCCCAGCAGGGGGTAATGAAAAACTGTTTTTT. It is translated as CASVPAGGNEKLFF.

This clone was observed a single time. The CDR3 spells CASSLPGSAEAFF. The CDR3 DNA reads TGTGCCAGCAGCTTACCGGGGAGTGCTGAAGCTTTCTTT. The chain carries TRBV7-3 and TRBJ1-1; D is uncertain. From germline, CDR1 is SGHTA and CDR2 FQGTGA. Trimming left V 2 bases short and J 6 bases short, with 10 bases between. The CDR3 is made up of 13 amino acids.

A few counts support this clone. The V gene is TRBV7-2, the J gene TRBJ2-5; 8 bases align to TRBD1. Germline V gives CDR1 SGHTA, CDR2 FQGNSA. The CDR3 contains 15 residues. J lost 4 bases, V lost 1 base, and 5 bases had no gene match. CDR3 sequence: CASSLVDRGGETQYF. CDR3 coding DNA: TGTGCCAGCAGCTTAGTCGACAGGGGAGGAGAGACCCAGTACTTC.

DNA of the CDR3: TGCGCCAGCAGCTTGCCCCTCGACCCCAATGAGCAGTTCTTC. Translating gives CASSLPLDPNEQFF. The J gene is TRBJ2-1, the V gene TRBV5-1; D uncertain. Germline V gives CDR1 SGHRS, CDR2 YFSETQ. There are 14 residues in the CDR3. Trimming left V 1 base short and J 6 bases short, with 11 bases between.

This clone has a single count. CDR3: CASSFGSEQPLNTEAFF. The CDR3 nucleotides are TGCGCCAGCAGCTTTGGGAGTGAACAGCCGCTAAACACTGAAGCTTTCTTT. The chain is built from TRBV5-1 and TRBJ1-1; D is uncertain. The CDR3 is 17 residues long. The ends were cut back, 2 bases at V and 2 bases at J, with 19 bases in the middle. Germline CDR1 reads SGHRS; CDR2 reads YFSETQ.

The V and J genes are TRBV7-9 and TRBJ1-1; no definite D call. CDR3 length equals 12 residues. In germline, CDR1 is SEHNR, CDR2 FQNEAQ (reference sequence). V lost 5 bases and J 10 bases, leaving 14 bases between the germline ends. This CDR3 is CASSQITEPAFF. CDR3 DNA sequence: TGTGCCAGCAGCCAGATAACAGAACCAGCTTTCTTT.

This chain links TRBV19 with TRBJ1-5; 7 nucleotides line up with TRBD1. There are 14 residues in the CDR3. V gave up 7 bases and J gave up 5 bases; unmatched junction bases: 8. Germline V CDR1 and CDR2: LNHDA, SQIVND (reference sequence). The CDR3 is CASTPGQPYQPQHF. CDR3 DNA sequence: TGTGCCAGTACCCCGGGACAGCCTTATCAGCCCCAGCATTTT.

This clone has a single count. This rearrangement joins TRBV5-1 to TRBJ2-3; D gene unclear. CDR1 is SGHRS and CDR2 is YFSETQ in the germline V gene. There are 14 residues in the CDR3. V lost 0 bases and J lost 8, with 13 bases in between. The CDR3: CASSLAGSMTTQYF. CDR3 nucleotides: TGCGCCAGCAGCTTGGCGGGCAGTATGACTACGCAGTATTTT.

CDR3 in DNA: TGTGCCACCAGTGATTTTAGCGGGAGACTCTATGAGCAGTTCTTC. As protein: CATSDFSGRLYEQFF. This chain connects TRBV24-1 to TRBJ2-1, with TRBD2 matching 9 bases. The CDR3 length is 15 residues. Germline CDR1 is KGHDR and CDR2 is SFDVKD. V lost 1 base, J lost 8 bases, and 5 bases stayed unmatched.

This clone has a single count. J is TRBJ2-3 and V is TRBV11-1; 10 bases align to TRBD2. Germline V gene sequence: CDR1 SGHAT, CDR2 FQDESV (reference sequence). V trimming: 5 bases; J trimming: 3 bases; junction bases outside the gene matches: 8. This CDR3 is 16 amino acids long. CDR3 nucleotide sequence: TGTGCCAGCAGCCCCACAGCGGGGGGGCGGACAGATACGCAGTATTTT. Translated: CASSPTAGGRTDTQYF.

This chain uses TRBV28 with TRBJ2-3; the D gene is possibly TRBD1 (5 bases). The germline V and J ends were trimmed by 4 bases and 2 bases, with 19 bases remaining between them. The CDR3 has 17 amino acids. Germline V CDR1 and CDR2: MDHEN, SYDVKM. As DNA, the CDR3 is TGTGCCAGCAGTTCACCCGCCCAGGGAAGGTTCACAGATACGCAGTATTTT. The encoded protein is CASSSPAQGRFTDTQYF.

This clone occurred a few times. This chain links TRBV18 with TRBJ2-7, with D maybe TRBD1 (5 bases). Trimming cost V 7 bases and J 6 bases, with 19 bases left between them. The CDR3 contains 14 residues. From germline, CDR1 is KGHSH and CDR2 LQKENI. Here the CDR3 reads CASLMGQGISEQYF. The CDR3 DNA reads as TGTGCCAGCTTAATGGGGCAGGGAATCTCCGAGCAGTACTTC.

The chain recombines TRBV12-3 or TRBV12-4 with TRBJ1-4; no clear D. The CDR3 length is 13 residues. V dropped 3 bases and J dropped 8 bases, with 10 bases sitting between them. CDR3 sequence (DNA): TGTGCCAGCAGTTTGGGTGTTCGGGAAAAACTGTTTTTT. Translation gives CASSLGVREKLFF.

The rearrangement joins TRBV2 to TRBJ2-3, with 10 bases fitting TRBD2. The junction had 9 bases not matched to a gene; V was cut back by 11 bases and J by 7 bases. Looked up from germline, CDR1 is SNHLY and CDR2 is FYNNEI. This CDR3 contains 13 residues. CDR3 bases: TGTGCCGGGAGGGATAGCGGGAGGTATACGCAGTATTTT. Protein product: CAGRDSGRYTQYF. Full variable domain (remainder filled in from reference TRBV2 and TRBJ2-3): EPEVTQTPSHQVTQMGQEVILRCVPISNHLYFYWYRQILGQKVEFLVSFYNNEISEKSEIFDDQFSVERPDGSNFTLKIRSTKLEDSAMYFCAGRDSGRYTQYFGPGTRLTVL.

The chain is built from TRBV14 and TRBJ2-7; TRBD1 matches 8 bases. The germline V gene encodes CDR1 SGHDN and CDR2 FVKESK. CDR3 length equals 15 residues. The V and J ends lost 3 bases and 6 bases, in that order; junction bases with no gene match: 10. Written as DNA, the CDR3 is TGTGCCAGCAGCCAGCGGACAGGGCGCGCTGGCGAGCAGTACTTC. Its protein is CASSQRTGRAGEQYF.

The chain joins TRBV6-4 to TRBJ2-5; 7 positions agree with TRBD2. The V segment lost 2 bases and the J segment 1 base; nucleotides outside the gene matches: 4. The CDR3 loop spans 15 amino acids. Looked up from germline, CDR1 is MRHNA and CDR2 is SNTAGT. CDR3 sequence reads: CASSDSQRGQETQYF. DNA of the CDR3: TGTGCCAGCAGTGACAGCCAGCGGGGCCAAGAGACCCAGTACTTC.

The chain employs TRBV7-2 and TRBJ2-2; the match to TRBD1 covers 9 bases. Germline trimming cut 5 bases from V and 9 bases from J; bases unmatched to any gene: 7. The CDR3 length is 14 residues. Per germline, CDR1 SGHTA and CDR2 FQGNSA. The CDR3 bases are TGTGCCAGCAGCGACGGGACAGGGAGGAGGGAGCTGTTTTTT. It translates to CASSDGTGRRELFF. Full variable domain (outside the CDR3, taken from reference TRBV7-2 and TRBJ2-2): GAGVSQSPSNKVTEKGKDVELRCDPISGHTALYWYRQSLGQGLEFLIYFQGNSAPDKSGLPSDRFSAERTGGSVSTLTIQRTQQEDSAVYLCASSDGTGRRELFFGEGSRLTVL.

A few counts support this clone. The V gene is TRBV19, the J gene TRBJ1-4; 8 bases are a match to TRBD1. The ends lost 4 bases at V and 7 bases at J; junction bases unmatched: 17. Germline CDR1 is LNHDA and CDR2 is SQIVND (reference sequence). The CDR3 contains 18 residues. The CDR3 region has the DNA TGTGCCAGTAGTACCTGGACAGGGAGACGGGTACCGGCTGAAAAACTGTTTTTT. Its protein product is CASSTWTGRRVPAEKLFF.

V and J are TRBV7-8 and TRBJ2-7; TRBD2 agrees at 11 bases. This CDR3 has 15 residues. The V gene's germline CDR1 is SGHVS and CDR2 FQNEAQ. The ends lost 4 bases at V and 5 bases at J; junction bases unmatched: 7. CDR3 residues: CASSSSGGRLDEQYF. DNA for the CDR3: TGTGCCAGCAGCTCTAGCGGGGGGCGTTTAGACGAGCAGTACTTC. Variable domain in full (rest from reference TRBV7-8 and TRBJ2-7): GAGVSQSPRYKVAKRGQDVALRCDPISGHVSLFWYQQALGQGPEFLTYFQNEAQLDKSGLPSDRFFAERPEGSVSTLKIQRTQQEDSAVYLCASSSSGGRLDEQYFGPGTRLTVT.

This clone was recorded only once. The chain combines TRBV6-2 or TRBV6-3 with TRBJ2-7, with D hard to call. CDR1 MNHEY and CDR2 SVGEGT come from the germline V gene. V shed 5 bases and J shed 3 bases, with 23 bases lying between them. This CDR3 contains 17 residues. The DNA for the CDR3 is TGTGCCAGCAGTCCCGGCTCCTTACAGTGGGGATTCTACGAGCAGTACTTC. Translated: CASSPGSLQWGFYEQYF.

This chain uses TRBV14 with TRBJ2-2; unclear D gene. V was pared by 0 bases and J by 5 bases, with 16 bases between. The germline V gene encodes CDR1 SGHDN and CDR2 FVKESK. The CDR3 sequence is 17 residues long. The CDR3 here is CASSQDISGVRTGELFF. The CDR3 region has the DNA TGTGCCAGCAGCCAAGATATATCAGGAGTAAGGACCGGGGAGCTGTTTTTT.